The following is a T cell receptor (beta chain) sequence with its context. Its specificity is not known. UMIs were added to TCR cDNA along with a universal primer site when it was made by 5'RACE template switching. Using its own MiXCR run on the 5' RACE reads, TCRdb lists one record per CDR3 protein. The table lists roughly 300,000 distinct CDR3 sequences, approximately 8% of them singletons. There are 13 residues in the CDR3. The V end was cut by 7 bases, the J end by 5 bases, with 17 bases between. Germline CDR1 SQVTM, CDR2 ANQGSEA. These data belong to a study of T cells after yellow fever vaccination. Regarding the study as a whole: Researchers cautioned that FACS-sorted repertoires could harbor abundant clonotypes contaminating from the bulk population. Most clones from primary vaccination were detected again post-booster (96% CD4, approximately 90% CD8).

The material was PBMCs, obtained about 49 days after the first yellow fever vaccination. The chain recombines TRBV29-1 with TRBJ2-5; no firm D call. This clonotype originated in a man between 18 and 35 years old who received the YFV17D yellow fever vaccine. The CDR3 here is CSAERQATETQYF. CDR3 sequence (DNA): TGCAGCGCCGAGAGGCAGGCAACCGAGACCCAGTACTTC.